These 8 T cell receptor beta chains were sequenced from one sample in a study of T cells in Graves' hyperthyroidism and ophthalmopathy. TCR beta CDR3 sequences were amplified from RNA transcripts. In the first-round RT-PCR of the TCR CDR3, the HTBI primer set was used. One entry per CDR3 protein, called by TCRdb with MiXCR from the multiplex PCR reads. The profile shows 300,000 to 450,000 distinct CDR3 sequences, 15% to 18% of them singletons. Source material: blood. The receptors stem from a woman between 18 and 30 years old with Graves' hyperthyroidism that later progressed to Graves' ophthalmopathy.

This clonotype was counted at least ten times. The rearrangement joins TRBV7-9 to TRBJ2-1; TRBD1 matches at 9 bases. The V and J ends lost 3 bases and 4 bases, in that order; junction bases with no gene match: 4. The CDR3 totals 15 residues. CDR1 is SEHNR, CDR2 FQNEAQ, per germline (reference sequence). The CDR3 DNA reads TGTGCCAGCAGCTTGGGACAGGGTACGTACAATGAGCAGTTCTTC. Its translation is CASSLGQGTYNEQFF.

Details on this clonotype: This sequence may be a read error, since a much larger clone differs from it by one base. The V gene is TRBV12-5, the J gene TRBJ2-7; D not resolved. V was cut by 4 bases and J by 6 bases, with 10 bases left in between. CDR3 length equals 12 residues. Germline lookup yields CDR1 LGHNT and CDR2 FRNRAP. For the CDR3, the DNA is TGTGCTAGTGGTTGCGACACAGCCGAGCAGTACTTC. Protein sequence: CASGCDTAEQYF.

This clonotype came up many times. The rearrangement uses TRBV5-1 and TRBJ2-3; D is undetermined. CDR1 and CDR2 from the germline V gene are SGHRS and YFSETQ. This CDR3 comprises 16 residues. The V end was cut by 2 bases, the J end by 0 bases, with 13 bases between. CDR3 in amino acids: CASSLVPVSSTDTQYF. CDR3 nucleotide sequence: TGCGCCAGCAGCTTAGTCCCAGTGTCTAGCACAGATACGCAGTATTTT. The whole variable domain, filled in from reference TRBV5-1 and TRBJ2-3, reads KAGVTQTPRYLIKTRGQQVTLSCSPISGHRSVSWYQQTPGQGLQFLFEYFSETQRNKGNFPGRFSGRQFSNSRSEMNVSTLELGDSALYLCASSLVPVSSTDTQYFGPGTRLTVL.

Many counts were recorded for this clonotype. The chain recombines TRBV3-1 with TRBJ2-7; D is perhaps TRBD2 (6 bases). The V end was cut by 4 bases, the J end by 0 bases, with 13 bases between. CDR3 length: 15 amino acids. The germline CDR1 and CDR2 sequences are LGHDT and YNNKEL (reference sequence). CDR3 sequence reads: CASSPGLPSSYEQYF. CDR3 in DNA: TGTGCCAGCAGCCCGGGACTTCCCAGCTCCTACGAGCAGTACTTC.

This clonotype was observed many times. This chain connects TRBV28 to TRBJ1-4; tentative D call: TRBD1 (6 bases). The CDR3 contains 16 residues. Looked up from germline, CDR1 is MDHEN and CDR2 is SYDVKM. The ends were cut back, 7 bases at V and 3 bases at J, with 18 bases in the middle. The CDR3 DNA reads TGTGCCAGCAATAAACCCTTCAGGGGCTCTAATGAAAAACTGTTTTTT. It specifies CASNKPFRGSNEKLFF.

This clonotype was detected many times. CDR3 amino acids: CSARLAGVGYNEQFF. In DNA form, the CDR3 reads TGCAGTGCCAGACTAGCGGGAGTAGGTTACAATGAGCAGTTCTTC. V gene TRBV20-1 combines with J gene TRBJ2-1; TRBD2 aligns across 12 bases. The J segment lost 4 bases and the V segment lost 6 bases, leaving 7 bases of the junction unmatched. The germline V gene encodes CDR1 DFQATT and CDR2 SNEGSKA (reference sequence). The CDR3 extends over 15 amino acids.

This clonotype appeared a few times. The gene calls are TRBV19 and TRBJ2-5; maybe TRBD1 (5 bases). CDR1 LNHDA and CDR2 SQIVND come from the germline V gene (reference sequence). Trimming cost V 4 bases and J 5 bases, with 14 bases left between them. CDR3 length equals 14 residues. Written as DNA, the CDR3 is TGTGCCAGTAGTAACACAGGCATGGGTGAGACCCAGTACTTC. Translating it yields CASSNTGMGETQYF.

This clonotype was observed at least ten times. The chain carries TRBV12-3 or TRBV12-4 and TRBJ2-1; 16 positions agree with TRBD2. The ends lost 5 bases at V and 13 bases at J; junction bases unmatched: 5. CDR3 length: 14 residues. The CDR3 sequence: CASSPGTSGRGQFF. The DNA of the CDR3 is TGTGCCAGCAGTCCCGGGACTAGCGGGAGGGGCCAGTTCTTC.